This is a list of T cell receptor beta chains from one sample in a study of blood T cell repertoires in COVID-19. The method was immunoSEQ multiplex PCR; TCRdb's version includes in-frame clones alone and lacks a portion of them. The sample shows more than 200,000 clones, just over 85% of them seen only once. The sequencing sample was made of peripheral blood. These receptor sequences come from an elderly man with acute or convalescent COVID-19. CDR3s include the opening cysteine and the closing phenylalanine or tryptophan. A D gene is named only where the DNA matches it firmly. Part of the rows lack a size; the others show once, few, many or a class for expanded clones.

j_gene	d_gene	abundance	v_gene	CDR3aa	CDR3nt
TRBJ2-3	.	.	TRBV7-9	CASSLAGAWTDTQYF	TGTGCCAGCAGCTTAGCGGGAGCATGGACAGATACGCAGTATTTT
TRBJ2-3	TRBD1	.	TRBV27	CASSPQGISTDTQYF	TGTGCCAGCAGTCCACAGGGGATTAGCACAGATACGCAGTATTTT
TRBJ2-7	TRBD1	.	TRBV14	CASSPRGTALHYEQYF	TGTGCCAGCAGCCCGAGAGGGACAGCACTGCACTACGAGCAGTACTTC
TRBJ2-1	TRBD2	.	TRBV7-9	CASSRPSGSYNEQFF	TGTGCCAGCAGTCGTCCTAGCGGCTCCTACAATGAGCAGTTCTTC
TRBJ2-2	TRBD1	.	TRBV18	CASSPISTGRTGELFF	TGTGCCAGCTCACCAATCTCGACAGGGCGCACCGGGGAGCTGTTTTTT
TRBJ1-6	.	.	TRBV4-3	CASSQERQDNSPLHF	TGCGCCAGCAGCCAAGAAAGGCAGGATAATTCACCCCTCCACTTT
TRBJ2-3	.	.	TRBV6-5	CAASPTAWPDTQYF	TGTGCCGCGTCTCCGACAGCGTGGCCAGATACGCAGTATTTT
TRBJ2-1	.	.	TRBV6-1	CASSEAAGAWGQFF	TGTGCCAGCAGTGAAGCGGCAGGGGCTTGGGGGCAGTTCTTC
TRBJ2-3	.	.	TRBV5-5	CASSTRTGTDTQYF	TGTGCCAGCAGCACCCGGACAGGCACAGATACGCAGTATTTT
TRBJ1-5	TRBD1	.	TRBV28	CASSPRTGLQPQHF	TGTGCCAGCAGTCCCCGGACAGGGCTTCAGCCCCAGCATTTT
TRBJ1-5	TRBD1	.	TRBV2	CASRPGQGGYQPQHF	TGTGCCAGCAGACCCGGACAGGGAGGGTATCAGCCCCAGCATTTT
TRBJ2-3	.	.	TRBV15	CATSRGGSTDTQYF	TGTGCCACCAGCAGAGGAGGCAGCACAGATACGCAGTATTTT
TRBJ1-3	.	.	TRBV10-3	CAISSGSSGNTIYF	TGTGCCATCAGCTCGGGATCTTCTGGAAACACCATATATTTT
TRBJ1-1	TRBD1	.	TRBV11-2	CASSSTGTLNTEAFF	TGTGCCAGCAGTTCGACAGGGACATTGAACACTGAAGCTTTCTTT
TRBJ2-2	TRBD2	few	TRBV27	CASSPQWEGGELFF	TGTGCCAGCAGCCCTCAGTGGGAGGGCGGGGAGCTGTTTTTT
TRBJ2-1	TRBD2	.	TRBV11-2	CASSLDSGRYGEQFF	TGTGCCAGCAGCTTAGATAGCGGGAGATATGGTGAGCAGTTCTTC
TRBJ2-4	TRBD1	.	TRBV19	CASRDRGTKNIQYF	TGTGCCAGCAGGGACAGGGGGACCAAAAACATTCAGTACTTC
TRBJ1-5	.	.	TRBV7-9	CATGASNQPQHF	TGTGCCACAGGGGCCAGCAATCAGCCCCAGCATTTT
TRBJ2-3	.	.	TRBV3-1/TRBV3-2	CASSQWTETTDTQYF	TGTGCCAGCAGCCAATGGACAGAAACCACAGATACGCAGTATTTT
TRBJ2-2	.	.	TRBV7-3	CASSWQGPGELFF	TGTGCCAGCAGCTGGCAGGGTCCCGGGGAGCTGTTTTTT
TRBJ1-3	.	.	TRBV18	CASSSGSSGNTIYF	TGTGCCAGCTCATCGGGGAGCTCTGGAAACACCATATATTTT
TRBJ2-1	.	.	TRBV27	CASSLSSGNPHEQFF	TGTGCCAGCAGTTTATCGTCGGGGAACCCCCATGAGCAGTTCTTC